The 23 T cell receptor beta chains in this list originate from one sample, sequenced in a study of beta chain features in type 1 diabetes (dated by TCRdb to the late 2010s). Beyond this particular receptor, the publication reports: In all four CD4+ subsets, TCRB CDR3 length was moderately but significantly shorter in type 1 diabetes patients.

Receptors were amplified or captured by the immunoSEQ multiplex PCR assay. The High Capacity cDNA Reverse Transcription Kit was used to reverse transcribe all of the isolated RNA, meaning that expressed TCRB transcripts were what got sequenced. TCRdb's version of the immuneACCESS table is confined to in-frame rearrangements and falls short of the full clone set. An unresolved V gene accounts for under half of the shortfall where checked; the remainder is of unknown origin. Counted in this sample were about 260,000 clones; roughly 25% of them appeared once. Of the sample, approximately 0.011% falls within the top ten clones. The antigens of these receptors remain unknown. The sample consisted of naive CD4+ T cells from blood. This specimen's cell subset or site label, per the study, means: true naive CD4+ T cells. The origin of the receptors is a woman under 40 with type 1 diabetes.

The chain couples TRBV29-1 to TRBJ1-1; TRBD1 might be the D (6 bases). The CDR3 runs to 14 residues. Per germline, CDR1 SQVTM and CDR2 ANQGSEA. V lost 3 bases and J lost 3, with 14 bases in between. The DNA of the CDR3 is TGCAGCGTTGATCCCACAGGGCGGGACACTGAAGCTTTCTTT. Protein sequence: CSVDPTGRDTEAFF.

The V gene is TRBV28, the J gene TRBJ2-2; TRBD1 aligns across 10 bases. The CDR3 extends over 14 amino acids. The germline gives CDR1 MDHEN, CDR2 SYDVKM. V dropped 7 bases and J dropped 4; count of bases not matched to a gene: 3. The CDR3 loop is CASKRTGGTGELFF. The CDR3 DNA follows: TGTGCCAGCAAGAGGACAGGGGGCACCGGGGAGCTGTTTTTT.

In this sample, this clone turned up a few times. The chain combines TRBV5-1 with TRBJ2-1; maybe TRBD2 (6 bases). Germline values: CDR1 SGHRS, CDR2 YFSETQ. The V gene lost 4 bases and the J gene lost 5 bases, with 13 bases spanning the gap. The CDR3 sequence is 14 residues long. In DNA form, the CDR3 reads TGCGCCAGCAGCCGGGGGACTCTAGACAATGAGCAGTTCTTC. Protein product: CASSRGTLDNEQFF.

J is TRBJ1-5 and V is TRBV30, with a possible D match to TRBD1 (5 bases). Looked up from germline, CDR1 is GTSNPN and CDR2 is SVGIG (reference sequence). V shed 2 bases and J shed 4 bases, with 9 bases lying between them. The CDR3 loop spans 13 amino acids. The CDR3 bases are TGTGCCTGGAGTATCCAGGGTAATCAGCCCCAGCATTTT. Protein product: CAWSIQGNQPQHF.

The V and J genes are TRBV18 and TRBJ1-5; D is uncertain. Trimming removed 8 bases at V and 2 bases at J, with 10 bases between. The CDR3 spans 13 residues. Germline V lookup: CDR1 KGHSH, CDR2 LQKENI. Written as DNA, the CDR3 is TGTGCCAGCCAAACGCAGGGCAATCAGCCCCAGCATTTT. This codes for CASQTQGNQPQHF.

This clone has more than one count but fewer than ten. The chain combines TRBV19 with TRBJ2-1, with 8 nucleotides matching TRBD1. Germline V gives CDR1 LNHDA, CDR2 SQIVND (reference sequence). This CDR3 has 14 residues. The V gene end was trimmed by 8 bases and the J gene end by 3 bases; junction bases not matched to a gene: 6. The CDR3 DNA follows: TGTGCCAGTTCAGACAGGGGTGGCTACAATGAGCAGTTCTTC. Translating it yields CASSDRGGYNEQFF.

This clone has just a few counts. The chain recombines TRBV7-3 with TRBJ2-5; the match to TRBD1 covers 7 bases. The CDR3 has 13 amino acids. With 8 bases clipped from V and 2 bases from J, the junction kept 5 bases outside the gene matches. Germline CDR1 and CDR2: SGHTA and FQGTGA. CDR3 amino acids: CASAKGQQETQYF. CDR3 DNA: TGTGCCAGCGCGAAGGGACAGCAAGAGACCCAGTACTTC.

The CDR3 sequence is CASSQVDRDTEAFF. DNA of the CDR3: TGTGCCAGCAGCCAAGTTGACAGGGACACTGAAGCTTTCTTT. The chain employs TRBV4-2 and TRBJ1-1; 7 nucleotides align to TRBD1. V shed 1 base, J shed 3 bases, and the junction held 2 bases outside the gene matches. There are 14 residues in the CDR3. CDR1 and CDR2 from the germline V gene are LGHNA and YNFKEQ.

This clone occurred a few times. The V call is TRBV28, the J call TRBJ2-6; tentative D call: TRBD2 (5 bases). There are 15 residues in the CDR3. V lost 6 bases and J lost 0, with 9 bases in between. Germline values: CDR1 MDHEN, CDR2 SYDVKM. The CDR3 reads CASSRGNSGANVLTF. CDR3 coding DNA: TGTGCCAGCAGCCGAGGGAACTCTGGGGCCAACGTCCTGACTTTC.

This clone has more than one count but fewer than ten. The J gene is TRBJ2-1, the V gene TRBV4-2; D possibly corresponds to TRBD1 (6 bases). CDR3 length: 13 residues. Germline V gene data show CDR1 as LGHNA and CDR2 as YNFKEQ. With 4 bases removed from V and 5 bases from J, the gap between germline ends came to 9 bases. This CDR3 reads CASSPWDNNEQFF. The CDR3 region has the DNA TGTGCCAGCAGCCCTTGGGACAACAATGAGCAGTTCTTC.

This clone was seen more than once but under ten times. The chain carries TRBV30 and TRBJ2-5, with D perhaps matching TRBD1 (5 bases). Trimming removed 0 bases at V and 3 bases at J, with 11 bases between. The CDR3 loop spans 14 amino acids. The germline V gene has CDR1 GTSNPN and CDR2 SVGIG (reference sequence). CDR3 sequence reads: CAWSVLSGKETQYF. CDR3 bases: TGTGCCTGGAGTGTACTGTCAGGGAAAGAGACCCAGTACTTC.

This chain links TRBV1 with TRBJ2-7; the table gives TRBD2 as D, unverified against the DNA. TRBV1 constitutes a pseudogene. The CDR3 length is 15 residues. The CDR3 spells CTSSQGRGLQGEQYF. The CDR3 nucleotides are TGCACCAGCAGCCAAGGCCGGGGACTCCAAGGCGAGCAGTACTTC.

This clone appeared a few times. The V call is TRBV19, the J call TRBJ2-2; possibly TRBD1 for D (6 bases). V was cut by 5 bases and J by 2 bases, with 15 bases left in between. The germline CDR1 and CDR2 sequences are LNHDA and SQIVND (reference sequence). CDR3 length: 16 amino acids. CDR3 region: CASSPSGHFNTGELFF. The CDR3 bases are TGTGCCAGTAGTCCGTCGGGACACTTTAACACCGGGGAGCTGTTTTTT.

This clone was counted between two and nine times. The chain links TRBV29-1 to TRBJ1-2, with D perhaps TRBD1 (5 bases). V was pared by 3 bases and J by 2 bases, with 10 bases between. The CDR3 totals 13 residues. CDR1 is SQVTM, CDR2 ANQGSEA, per germline. The CDR3 DNA sequence: TGCAGCGTTGAGAACAGGCTCAACTATGGCTACACCTTC. Its translation is CSVENRLNYGYTF. The whole variable domain, remainder taken from reference TRBV29-1 and TRBJ1-2, is SAVISQKPSRDICQRGTSLTIQCQVDSQVTMMFWYRQQPGQSLTLIATANQGSEATYESGFVIDKFPISRPNLTFSTLTVSNMSPEDSSIYLCSVENRLNYGYTFGSGTRLTVV.

The genes are TRBV29-1 and TRBJ1-5; D not certain. The V end lost 5 bases, the J end lost 3 bases, and 14 bases lay between the germline ends. This CDR3 has 14 amino acids. The germline V gene encodes CDR1 SQVTM and CDR2 ANQGSEA. The CDR3, as DNA: TGCAGCGTTAGACTTGGAGGGAACAATCAGCCCCAGCATTTT. It yields the protein CSVRLGGNNQPQHF.

This clone was detected only a few times. A read error may produce the germline difference seen at one junction end. This chain joins TRBV6-6 and TRBJ2-1, with 8 bases aligning to TRBD2. CDR1 is MNHNY, CDR2 SVGAGI, per germline (reference sequence). The CDR3 is 11 residues long. The CDR3 nucleotides read TGTGCCAGCAGTTACCGGCGGGAGGTCCTCTTC. It specifies CASSYRREVLF.

CDR3 sequence reads: CASSPQRGSYGYTF. The DNA of the CDR3 is TGTGCCAGCAGCCCCCAGAGGGGGTCCTATGGCTACACCTTC. J is TRBJ1-2 and V is TRBV7-8; tentatively, D is TRBD1 (6 bases). CDR3 size: 14 residues. V was pared by 5 bases and J by 4 bases, with 14 bases between. The germline V gene encodes CDR1 SGHVS and CDR2 FQNEAQ.

With respect to this clone: Other DNA sequences in this specimen translate into the identical CDR3. The J gene is TRBJ2-5, the V gene TRBV18, with TRBD1 identical over 8 bases. This CDR3 comprises 14 residues. Germline CDR1 KGHSH, CDR2 LQKENI. Germline trimming cut 3 bases from V and 4 bases from J; bases unmatched to any gene: 4. The CDR3 nucleotides are TGTGCCAGCTCACCTGACAGGGGTGGAGAGACCCAGTACTTC. Translated, it gives CASSPDRGGETQYF.

This clone was counted a few times. The chain carries TRBV30 and TRBJ1-4; 9 bases agree with TRBD1. The V gene's germline CDR1 is GTSNPN and CDR2 SVGIG (reference sequence). CDR3 length: 15 amino acids. V gave up 0 bases and J gave up 6 bases; unmatched junction bases: 5. This CDR3 is CAWSVRGQGHEKLFF. For the CDR3, the DNA is TGTGCCTGGAGTGTACGGGGACAGGGCCATGAAAAACTGTTTTTT.

The chain recombines TRBV4-1 with TRBJ2-1; 11 bases line up with TRBD2. Germline assignment: CDR1 MGHRA and CDR2 YSYEKL. V lost 1 base and J lost 8; bases outside the gene matches: 4. The CDR3 covers 15 residues. CDR3 sequence reads: CASSQVLAGGDEQFF. The CDR3 coding sequence is TGCGCCAGCAGCCAAGTTCTAGCGGGAGGTGATGAGCAGTTCTTC.

This sequence joins TRBV30 and TRBJ1-1; no firm D call. V shed 0 bases and J shed 1 base, with 6 bases lying between them. CDR3 size: 13 residues. CDR1 is GTSNPN and CDR2 is SVGIG in the germline V gene (reference sequence). The CDR3 protein is CAWSVLENTEAFF. The CDR3 DNA is TGTGCCTGGAGTGTACTTGAGAACACTGAAGCTTTCTTT.

This clone was seen a few times. J is TRBJ2-2 and V is TRBV11-3, with D maybe TRBD2 (5 bases). The V gene lost 3 bases and the J gene lost 5 bases, with 7 bases spanning the gap. The germline V gene has CDR1 SGHNT and CDR2 YENEEA. CDR3 length: 13 residues. CDR3 sequence (DNA): TGTGCCAGCAGCTTTCGGGGAACCGGGGAGCTGTTTTTT. This codes for CASSFRGTGELFF.

This clone was found a few times. The genes are TRBV7-9 and TRBJ2-7, with 10 bases identical to TRBD1. J gave up 2 bases and V 2 bases, and 3 bases lay outside the gene matches. The CDR3 has 15 amino acids. The germline CDR1 and CDR2 sequences are SEHNR and FQNEAQ (reference sequence). Here the CDR3 reads CASSLSGQGPYEQYF. CDR3 nucleotide sequence: TGTGCCAGCAGCTTATCGGGACAGGGGCCCTACGAGCAGTACTTC.